Listed here are 32 T cell receptor beta chains from one sample, sequenced in a study of shared clonotypes between healthy human individuals. Only in-frame clones appear in the TCRdb table, and some are missing; sequencing was by immunoSEQ multiplex PCR. The table includes 560,000 or so clones, 90% to 97% detected once. Positive CCR7 selection of CD45RO-negative cells yielded the naive CD8 cells, and terminally differentiated effector memory CD45RA+ cells were excluded. Sequenced: naive CD8+ T cells sorted from blood. The origin of the receptors is a woman in her thirties in good health.

Turning to this clone: The same CDR3 also results from other DNA sequences found in this sample. The chain recombines TRBV11-2 with TRBJ2-1; the match to TRBD2 covers 8 bases. V was clipped by 6 bases and J by 7 bases; unmatched bases: 8. The germline V gene has CDR1 SGHAT and CDR2 FQNNGV. CDR3 length: 14 amino acids. This chain's CDR3 is CASSPGLAGNEQFF. CDR3 bases: TGTGCCAGCAGTCCCGGACTAGCCGGGAATGAGCAGTTCTTC.

CDR3 amino acids: CASSQVGVRNTEAFF. For the CDR3, the DNA is TGCGCCAGCAGCCAAGTAGGGGTCAGGAACACTGAAGCTTTCTTT. This chain uses TRBV4-1 with TRBJ1-1, with D possibly being TRBD1 (5 bases). From germline, CDR1 is MGHRA and CDR2 YSYEKL. Trimming cost V 1 base and J 1 base, with 10 bases left between them. This CDR3 is 15 amino acids long.

The J gene is TRBJ2-2, the V gene TRBV7-3; 11 bases agree with TRBD2. This CDR3 has 17 residues. Germline-derived CDR1 and CDR2 are SGHTA and FQGTGA. V lost 5 bases to trimming and J lost 5 bases; unmatched junction nucleotides: 10. DNA of the CDR3: TGTGCCAGCAGCCCCACTAGCGGGAGTGGTAGGACCGGGGAGCTGTTTTTT. Translated, it gives CASSPTSGSGRTGELFF.

The rearrangement links TRBV2 to TRBJ1-5; 7 bases agree with TRBD1. V trimming: 1 base; J trimming: 0 bases; junction bases outside the gene matches: 3. Per germline, CDR1 SNHLY and CDR2 FYNNEI. The CDR3 extends over 16 amino acids. The CDR3 spells CASSEGRQGSNQPQHF. CDR3 coding DNA: TGTGCCAGCAGTGAAGGGCGACAGGGTAGCAATCAGCCCCAGCATTTT.

The V and J genes are TRBV19 and TRBJ1-2, with 8 nucleotides matching TRBD1. CDR1 and CDR2 (germline): LNHDA, SQIVND (reference sequence). V trimming: 5 bases; J trimming: 8 bases; junction bases outside the gene matches: 13. There are 15 residues in the CDR3. The CDR3 nucleotides are TGTGCCAGTAGTGCGACCGGGACAGGCCTAGAGGGCTACACCTTC. It codes for CASSATGTGLEGYTF. Based on the CDR3 plus reference TRBV19 and TRBJ1-2, the full variable domain is DGGITQSPKYLFRKEGQNVTLSCEQNLNHDAMYWYRQDPGQGLRLIYYSQIVNDFQKGDIAEGYSVSREKKESFPLTVTSAQKNPTAFYLCASSATGTGLEGYTFGSGTRLTVV.

For the CDR3, the DNA is TGCGCCAGCAGCTTAGGACTAGCGGGTTTGGGCAATGAGCAGTTCTTC. Its translation: CASSLGLAGLGNEQFF. The V call is TRBV5-1, the J call TRBJ2-1; 11 bases map to TRBD2. With V trimmed by 2 bases and J by 6 bases, 7 bases remained unmatched. CDR1 and CDR2 from the germline V gene are SGHRS and YFSETQ. The CDR3 runs 16 residues.

The chain couples TRBV5-4 to TRBJ2-7; possible D gene TRBD2, 5 bases. V lost 4 bases and J 5 bases, leaving 10 bases between the germline ends. The V gene's germline CDR1 is SGHNT and CDR2 YYREEE (reference sequence). CDR3 size: 12 residues. This CDR3 reads CASSPQRDEQYF. CDR3 coding DNA: TGTGCCAGCAGCCCTCAGAGGGACGAGCAGTACTTC.

In this sample, this clone turned up once. Lacking the conserved final phenylalanine or tryptophan, this CDR3 likely reflects a read error. The limits of the CDR3 on the DNA are not certain, so only TCRdb's listed CDR3 is given. V gene TRBV18 combines with J gene TRBJ2-3. From its first to its last residue, the CDR3 has 12 amino acids. Germline-derived CDR1 and CDR2 are KGHSH and LQKENI. CDR3 loop: CASSPPPIGDPL.

CDR3 amino acids: CASSLVGTAKNIQYF. The DNA of the CDR3 is TGCGCCAGCAGCTTGGTAGGGACGGCCAAAAACATTCAGTACTTC. The chain carries TRBV5-1 and TRBJ2-4; tentatively, D is TRBD1 or TRBD2 (5 bases each). Trimming removed 0 bases at V and 1 base at J, with 8 bases between. This CDR3 has 15 residues. In germline, CDR1 is SGHRS, CDR2 YFSETQ.

Regarding this clone: The sample carries other DNA sequences with the same CDR3. The chain links TRBV27 to TRBJ2-7, with D perhaps being TRBD1 or TRBD2 (5 bases each). Trimming took off 4 bases at V and 2 bases at J, with 15 bases between the two ends. The CDR3 has 15 residues. Per the germline V gene, CDR1 is MNHEY and CDR2 is SMNVEV (reference sequence). The CDR3 sequence is CASSSGTSGTYEQYF. The CDR3 DNA sequence: TGTGCCAGCAGTTCCGGGACCTCTGGGACCTACGAGCAGTACTTC.

The J gene is TRBJ2-3, the V gene TRBV5-1, with D perhaps given as TRBD1 or TRBD2 (6 bases each). Germline CDR1 is SGHRS and CDR2 is YFSETQ. This CDR3 is built from 14 residues. With 5 bases removed from V and 1 base from J, the gap between germline ends came to 11 bases. CDR3: CASRARGRTDTQYF. DNA of the CDR3: TGCGCCAGCAGGGCACGGGGGCGCACAGATACGCAGTATTTT.

J is TRBJ2-2 and V is TRBV28; 8 nucleotides line up with TRBD2. The J segment lost 3 bases and the V segment lost 3 bases, leaving 21 bases of the junction unmatched. Germline CDR1 and CDR2: MDHEN and SYDVKM. The CDR3 extends over 21 amino acids. Here the CDR3 DNA reads TGTGCCAGCAGTTTCCCATCGCGGGTGACTAGCGCAAAAGGGTACACCGGGGAGCTGTTTTTT. Translation: CASSFPSRVTSAKGYTGELFF.

The genes are TRBV9 and TRBJ2-5; D is perhaps TRBD1 (5 bases). Trimming removed 6 bases from V and 4 bases from J, with 13 bases in between. From germline, CDR1 is SGDLS and CDR2 YYNGEE. The CDR3 length is 13 residues. The CDR3 nucleotides are TGTGCCAGCACTGCCAGGGATGGAGAGACCCAGTACTTC. It specifies CASTARDGETQYF. Supplemented by reference TRBV9 and TRBJ2-5, the full variable domain reads DSGVTQTPKHLITATGQRVTLRCSPRSGDLSVYWYQQSLDQGLQFLIQYYNGEERAKGNILERFSAQQFPDLHSELNLSSLELGDSALYFCASTARDGETQYFGPGTRLLVL.

This clone turned up a few times. The chain is built from TRBV2 and TRBJ2-7; 8 bases are shared with TRBD2. This CDR3 contains 12 residues. V shed 4 bases, J shed 6 bases, and the junction held 2 bases outside the gene matches. CDR1 SNHLY and CDR2 FYNNEI come from the germline V gene. The CDR3 region is CASSASGPEQYF. CDR3 DNA sequence: TGTGCCAGCAGTGCTAGCGGGCCCGAGCAGTACTTC.

The V call is TRBV7-8, the J call TRBJ2-3; 10 bases match TRBD1. CDR3 length: 17 amino acids. Trimming took 5 bases from V and 2 from J; bases not matched to a gene: 10. Germline CDR1 is SGHVS and CDR2 is FQNEAQ. The CDR3 spells CASSLSAGTGVTDTQYF. CDR3 sequence (DNA): TGTGCCAGCAGCCTATCTGCGGGGACAGGGGTCACAGATACGCAGTATTTT.

This chain uses TRBV29-1 with TRBJ2-2; possibly TRBD1 or TRBD2 for D (5 bases each). Germline V gives CDR1 SQVTM, CDR2 ANQGSEA. With 4 bases removed from V and 6 bases from J, the gap between germline ends came to 9 bases. The length of the CDR3 is 12 residues. Written as DNA, the CDR3 is TGCAGCGTTGTCAGGGACCCCGGGGAGCTGTTTTTT. Its protein is CSVVRDPGELFF.

The J gene is TRBJ2-1, the V gene TRBV11-2; 11 bases agree with TRBD2. After removal of 2 bases from V and 3 bases from J, the junction contained 6 bases not matched to a gene. Germline CDR1 and CDR2: SGHAT and FQNNGV. This CDR3 spans 17 amino acids. In DNA, the CDR3 is TGTGCCAGCAGCTTAACCCCGGGACTAGCGGACTACAATGAGCAGTTCTTC. Translated, it gives CASSLTPGLADYNEQFF.

This sequence joins TRBV2 and TRBJ1-2; 8 nucleotides line up with TRBD1. V shed 2 bases and J 6 bases; nucleotides not matched to a gene: 14. This CDR3 region has 17 residues. The germline gives CDR1 SNHLY, CDR2 FYNNEI. CDR3 in amino acids: CASSESEGQGRFHGYTF. CDR3 nucleotide sequence: TGTGCCAGCAGTGAATCGGAAGGACAGGGAAGATTTCATGGCTACACCTTC.

The chain uses TRBV27 and TRBJ2-7, with D perhaps TRBD2 (5 bases). The germline V gene has CDR1 MNHEY and CDR2 SMNVEV (reference sequence). CDR3 length equals 13 residues. Trimming cost V 6 bases and J 6 bases, with 15 bases left between them. The CDR3 nucleotides read TGTGCCAGCAGGCCTAGCCCCCCCCTCGAGCAGTACTTC. It translates to CASRPSPPLEQYF.

The chain combines TRBV27 with TRBJ2-1, with 15 bases aligning to TRBD2. This CDR3 contains 22 residues. V lost 7 bases to trimming and J lost 0 bases; unmatched junction nucleotides: 19. Germline loops: CDR1 MNHEY, CDR2 SMNVEV (reference sequence). The CDR3 nucleotides are TGTGCCAGCAAACCGGGACTAGCGGGAGGAACGGTTTTTCTAACCTCCTACAATGAGCAGTTCTTC. Translated, it gives CASKPGLAGGTVFLTSYNEQFF.

This chain links TRBV7-9 with TRBJ2-7; TRBD1 might be the D (5 bases). This CDR3 is built from 14 residues. Germline assignment: CDR1 SEHNR and CDR2 FQNEAQ (reference sequence). Between the trimmed V and J ends, which lost 7 bases and 3 bases, there was a span of 16 bases. DNA for the CDR3: TGTGCCAGCATGCCCGGACAAGGGTACTACGAGCAGTACTTC. This encodes CASMPGQGYYEQYF.

The V gene is TRBV13, the J gene TRBJ2-7, with a weak D call TRBD2 (5 bases). V dropped 2 bases and J dropped 2 bases, with 13 bases sitting between them. Per the germline V gene, CDR1 is PRHDT and CDR2 is FYEKMQ (reference sequence). The CDR3 spans 15 residues. DNA for the CDR3: TGTGCCAGCAGCTTAAGGGAGTCAGGAGCCTACGAGCAGTACTTC. This encodes CASSLRESGAYEQYF. Based on the CDR3 plus reference TRBV13 and TRBJ2-7, the full variable domain is AAGVIQSPRHLIKEKRETATLKCYPIPRHDTVYWYQQGPGQDPQFLISFYEKMQSDKGSIPDRFSAQQFSDYHSELNMSSLELGDSALYFCASSLRESGAYEQYFGPGTRLTVT.

This chain joins TRBV7-9 and TRBJ2-7; D unresolved. Germline V gene data show CDR1 as SEHNR and CDR2 as FQNEAQ (reference sequence). This CDR3 is 13 amino acids long. V was shortened by 3 bases and J by 2 bases, with 8 bases between the two germline ends. The CDR3 DNA sequence: TGTGCCAGCAGCTTTCCGAGTGCCTACGAGCAGTACTTC. Translation: CASSFPSAYEQYF.

This chain connects TRBV28 to TRBJ1-4; D not resolved. This CDR3 spans 15 amino acids. Germline CDR1 MDHEN, CDR2 SYDVKM. Trimming left V 6 bases short and J 0 bases short, with 11 bases between. The CDR3 sequence: CASSARGATNEKLFF. The CDR3 nucleotides read TGTGCCAGCAGCGCCCGAGGTGCAACTAATGAAAAACTGTTTTTT.

CDR3 sequence reads: CASSYPTSGAPDEQFF. The CDR3 bases are TGTGCCAGCAGTTATCCGACTAGCGGGGCCCCCGATGAGCAGTTCTTC. The rearrangement joins TRBV28 to TRBJ2-1, with TRBD2 matching 11 bases. V lost 4 bases, J lost 8 bases, and 10 bases stayed unmatched. CDR3 length: 16 residues. The V gene's germline CDR1 is MDHEN and CDR2 SYDVKM.

The chain recombines TRBV6-1 with TRBJ2-7; 10 nucleotides match TRBD1. The CDR3 spans 13 residues. Germline V gene data show CDR1 as MNHNS and CDR2 as SASEGT. With 7 bases clipped from V and 5 bases from J, the junction kept 5 bases outside the gene matches. Here the CDR3 reads CASIDRGPHEQYF. The CDR3 nucleotides read TGTGCCAGCATCGACAGGGGGCCGCACGAGCAGTACTTC.

The V gene is TRBV5-1, the J gene TRBJ2-7; no reliable D call. CDR3 length equals 13 residues. Trimming removed 2 bases at V and 5 bases at J, with 11 bases between. CDR1 is SGHRS and CDR2 is YFSETQ in the germline V gene. Here the CDR3 DNA reads TGCGCCAGCAGCTTAGTCCCCCCCCACGAGCAGTACTTC. Its translation: CASSLVPPHEQYF.

This clone appeared a single time. The rearrangement joins TRBV27 to TRBJ2-5; 8 bases are shared with TRBD1. The J call may be in error: the DNA end matches TRBJ2-7 better. Germline values: CDR1 MNHEY, CDR2 SMNVEV (reference sequence). The CDR3 covers 12 residues. CDR3 sequence reads: CASMTGVHEQYF. DNA of the CDR3: TGTGCCAGCATGACAGGGGTTCACGAGCAGTACTTC.

A few counts support this clone. The chain combines TRBV6-5 with TRBJ1-2; D ambiguous. There are 14 residues in the CDR3. Germline loops: CDR1 MNHEY, CDR2 SVGAGI. V was clipped by 6 bases and J by 6 bases, with 17 bases between them. CDR3 sequence (DNA): TGTGCCAGCAGCGCGTCGACCGCTACAGATGGCTACACCTTC. Translating gives CASSASTATDGYTF.

The rearrangement joins TRBV10-3 to TRBJ2-7, with TRBD2 matching 9 bases. Germline V gives CDR1 ENHRY, CDR2 SYGVKD. The CDR3 length is 15 residues. J gave up 5 bases and V 2 bases, and 7 bases lay outside the gene matches. The CDR3 reads CAISEPPTSGNEQYF. The CDR3 DNA sequence: TGTGCCATCAGTGAGCCTCCGACTAGCGGCAACGAGCAGTACTTC.

The V and J genes are TRBV19 and TRBJ2-1; tentative D call: TRBD2 (5 bases). Germline V lookup: CDR1 LNHDA, CDR2 SQIVND (reference sequence). Trimming cost V 3 bases and J 6 bases, with 9 bases left between them. This CDR3 contains 13 residues. CDR3 protein: CASSMWESNEQFF. The CDR3, as DNA: TGTGCCAGTAGTATGTGGGAGAGCAATGAGCAGTTCTTC.

The CDR3 DNA sequence: TGTGCCAGCAGCTTAGCGTATGGTGTCTCCTACGAGCAGTACTTC. Translating it yields CASSLAYGVSYEQYF. The genes are TRBV11-2 and TRBJ2-7; D not resolved. Trimming cost V 1 base and J 0 bases, with 10 bases left between them. The CDR3 runs 15 residues. Germline lookup yields CDR1 SGHAT and CDR2 FQNNGV.